This paragraph covers one T cell receptor beta chain sequence. This CDR3 is 14 amino acids long. CDR1 is SGHNT and CDR2 is YYREEE in the germline V gene (reference sequence). The V and J ends lost 0 bases and 3 bases respectively, with 7 bases between them. The data are from a study of T cell changes during pregnancy in multiple sclerosis. Generated by immunoSEQ multiplex PCR, the TCRdb table keeps only in-frame clones and is missing some. The sample gives roughly 60,000 clones, roughly 92% of which show up once; roughly 1.5% is in the top ten. This TCR came from a female donor with multiple sclerosis, enrolled in a pregnancy study. The sample consisted of peripheral blood, taken in the second trimester of pregnancy. This chain links TRBV5-4 with TRBJ2-1; D ambiguous. As DNA, the CDR3 is TGTGCCAGCAGCTTGGTCCGAGACTACAATGAGCAGTTCTTC. It is translated as CASSLVRDYNEQFF.